The entry below gives a single T cell receptor (beta chain) sequence along with its context. The antigen is not known. This record comes from a study of T cell responses to AZD1222 COVID-19 vaccine. Germline CDR1 reads SGHRS; CDR2 reads YFSETQ. CDR3 length: 14 residues. The germline V and J ends were trimmed by 8 bases and 1 base, with 12 bases remaining between them. Study outcomes and limitations: A mostly white British donor set with more females was recruited, and clonal diversity was possibly underestimated.

Repertoires were generated with immunoSEQ multiplex PCR, while TCRdb's copy carries only in-frame clones and drops some. The table records 65,000 to 90,000 clones, roughly 89% of them present only once. This chain connects TRBV5-1 to TRBJ2-2; D may be TRBD2 (5 bases). This sequence was found in an adult who received the AZD1222 COVID-19 vaccine. Material: peripheral blood, obtained 28 days after the second AZD1222 dose. The CDR3 DNA follows: TGCGCCAGTTGGCTGGCGGGGAACACCGGGGAGCTGTTTTTT. Translating gives CASWLAGNTGELFF.